This T cell receptor beta chain is from a study of blood T cell repertoires in COVID-19. Study summary: Both acute and convalescent COVID-19 samples were obtained from the United States, Italy and Spain. In each case, the material was cDNA or gDNA derived from T cells, B-cell-depleted T cells, or PBMCs.

Germline CDR1 and CDR2: DFQATT and SNEGSKA (reference sequence). The CDR3 contains 15 residues. Trimming took 3 bases from V and 4 from J; bases not matched to a gene: 11. As handled by the study authors: Estimation of nucleated cell counts was performed using reference gene primer amplification. The assay was immunoSEQ multiplex PCR, and TCRdb's table has in-frame clones only and misses some. The V and J calls and the clone size are those of that table, but D and trimming were determined from the DNA. Of fewer than 150,000 clones in the sample, approximately 84% were seen once. Material: peripheral blood. The sequence derives from a human donor in a cohort sampled during active COVID-19. The genes are TRBV20-1 and TRBJ2-5, with 7 bases lining up with TRBD2. The CDR3 DNA sequence: TGCAGTGCTAGTGGGGTAGCGGGTAGTAGAGAGACCCAGTACTTC. Protein: CSASGVAGSRETQYF.